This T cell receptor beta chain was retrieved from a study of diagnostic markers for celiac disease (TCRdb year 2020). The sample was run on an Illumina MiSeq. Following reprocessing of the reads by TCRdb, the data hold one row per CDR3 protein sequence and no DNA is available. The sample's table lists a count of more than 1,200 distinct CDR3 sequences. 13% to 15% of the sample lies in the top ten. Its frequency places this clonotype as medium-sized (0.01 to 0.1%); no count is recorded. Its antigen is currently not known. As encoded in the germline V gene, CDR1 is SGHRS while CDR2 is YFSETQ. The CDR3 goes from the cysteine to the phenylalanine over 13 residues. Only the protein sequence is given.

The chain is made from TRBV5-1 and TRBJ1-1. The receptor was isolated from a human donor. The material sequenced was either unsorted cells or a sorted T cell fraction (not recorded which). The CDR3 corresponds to CASSLQVGTEAFF. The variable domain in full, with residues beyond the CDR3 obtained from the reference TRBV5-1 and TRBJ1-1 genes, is KAGVTQTPRYLIKTRGQQVTLSCSPISGHRSVSWYQQTPGQGLQFLFEYFSETQRNKGNFPGRFSGRQFSNSRSEMNVSTLELGDSALYLCASSLQVGTEAFFGQGTRLTVV.